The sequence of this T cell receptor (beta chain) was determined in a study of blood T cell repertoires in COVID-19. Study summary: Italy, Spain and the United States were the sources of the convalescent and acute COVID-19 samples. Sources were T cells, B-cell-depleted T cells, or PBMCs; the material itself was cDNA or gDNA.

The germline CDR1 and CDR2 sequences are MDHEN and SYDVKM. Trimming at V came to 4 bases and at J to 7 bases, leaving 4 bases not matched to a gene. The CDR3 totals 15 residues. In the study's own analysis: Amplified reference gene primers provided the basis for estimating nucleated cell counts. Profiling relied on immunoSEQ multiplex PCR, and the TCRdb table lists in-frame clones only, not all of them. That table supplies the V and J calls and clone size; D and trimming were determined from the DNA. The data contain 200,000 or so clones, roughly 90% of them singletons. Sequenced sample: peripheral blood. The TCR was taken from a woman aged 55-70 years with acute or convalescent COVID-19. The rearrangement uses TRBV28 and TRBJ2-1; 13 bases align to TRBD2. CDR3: CASSSRTSGSNEQFF. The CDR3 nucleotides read TGTGCCAGCAGTTCCCGGACTAGCGGGAGTAATGAGCAGTTCTTC.